The 23 T cell receptor beta chains given below trace back to one sample, sequenced in a study of regulatory T cells in long-lasting Graves disease. CDR3-region Arm-PCR and iRepertoire HTBI primers produced the TCR beta libraries. Each CDR3 protein is one row after TCRdb ran MiXCR on the multiplex PCR reads. The sample has approximately 500,000 distinct CDR3 sequences, roughly 21% seen once. Noted time point: persistent/refractory GD, antithyroid drugs over 5 years with positive TRAb. PBMC-extracted RNA yielded the TCR library. This material consisted of peripheral blood mononuclear cells (PBMCs), taken when the disease was refractory, from a patient treated with antithyroid drugs. The receptor set was obtained from a female donor with Graves disease.

Only a few counts were recorded for this clonotype. The gene calls are TRBV25-1 and TRBJ2-3; TRBD2 matches at 13 bases. The CDR3 is 20 amino acids. V lost 0 bases to trimming and J lost 2 bases; unmatched junction nucleotides: 11. The germline CDR1 and CDR2 sequences are MGHDK and SYGVNS. CDR3 in amino acids: CASSEYSELAGGWDTDTQYF. For the CDR3, the DNA is TGTGCCAGCAGTGAATATTCTGAACTAGCGGGAGGGTGGGACACAGATACGCAGTATTTT.

This clonotype was detected ten times or more. The chain recombines TRBV28 with TRBJ1-6; TRBD1 matches at 7 bases. With 7 bases clipped from V and 2 bases from J, the junction kept 5 bases outside the gene matches. The CDR3 loop spans 15 amino acids. CDR1 and CDR2 (germline): MDHEN, SYDVKM. The CDR3 coding sequence is TGTGCCAGCACAGGGGGTCCTACCTATAATTCACCCCTCCACTTT. This translates into CASTGGPTYNSPLHF.

This clonotype was detected ten times or more. The chain links TRBV29-1 to TRBJ2-7; 11 nucleotides match TRBD1. This CDR3 region has 14 residues. The V segment lost 5 bases and the J segment 2 bases; nucleotides outside the gene matches: 5. Germline V gene lookup returns CDR1 SQVTM and CDR2 ANQGSEA. DNA of the CDR3: TGCAGCGTTCCCGGACAGGGGGCACCCTACGAGCAGTACTTC. Its protein is CSVPGQGAPYEQYF.

The chain recombines TRBV18 with TRBJ2-7, with 8 bases fitting TRBD2. The V and J ends lost 6 bases and 2 bases, in that order; junction bases with no gene match: 6. Germline loops: CDR1 KGHSH, CDR2 LQKENI. The CDR3 has 14 residues. The CDR3 bases are TGTGCCAGCTCTAGTAGCGGGAATGCCTACGAGCAGTACTTC. Translating gives CASSSSGNAYEQYF.

Regarding this clonotype: A much larger clonotype is one base distant, so this may be a read error. The rearrangement joins TRBV11-2 to TRBJ1-1; TRBD1 might be the D (5 bases). V lost 3 bases and J 3 bases, leaving 14 bases between the germline ends. This CDR3 comprises 15 residues. CDR1 and CDR2 from the germline V gene are SGHAT and FQNNGV. CDR3 sequence reads: CASSFDRIMYTEAFF. For the CDR3, the DNA is TGTGCCAGCAGCTTCGACAGAATCATGTACACTGAAGCTTTCTTT.

The CDR3 region is CASSSPRAVSGANVLTF. CDR3 DNA sequence: TGTGCCAGCAGCTCCCCCCGGGCCGTCTCTGGGGCCAACGTCCTGACTTTC. The gene calls are TRBV9 and TRBJ2-6; no clear D gene. Per the germline V gene, CDR1 is SGDLS and CDR2 is YYNGEE. Trimming took 4 bases from V and 0 from J, leaving 14 bases between them. This CDR3 comprises 17 residues.

This chain uses TRBV12-3 or TRBV12-4 with TRBJ2-4; 10 positions match TRBD2. J was trimmed by 5 bases and V by 5 bases; bases with no gene match: 6. The CDR3 extends over 15 amino acids. The CDR3 bases are TGTGCCAGCAGTCTGGGCGGACTAGCGGAAAACATTCAGTACTTC. This sequence encodes CASSLGGLAENIQYF.

In this sample, this clonotype turned up many times. The J gene is TRBJ1-4, the V gene TRBV28; no definite D call. Deletions cut 6 bases from V and 8 bases from J, with 13 bases between. The CDR3 runs 13 residues. Germline assignment: CDR1 MDHEN and CDR2 SYDVKM. The CDR3 DNA sequence: TGTGCCAGCAGCCGTGAAATACGAGAAAAACTGTTTTTT. This codes for CASSREIREKLFF.

Remarks on this clonotype: A much larger clone differs by one base, so this may be a read error. V is TRBV6-2 or TRBV6-3 and J is TRBJ2-5; D possibly corresponds to TRBD2 (5 bases). CDR3 length equals 15 residues. Germline CDR1 and CDR2: MNHEY and SVGEGT. In nucleotides, the CDR3 is TGTGCCAGCAGTTACTCGAGAGGGCGACAAGAGACCCAGTGCTTC. This gives the protein CASSYSRGRQETQCF.

The J gene is TRBJ1-2, the V gene TRBV4-2; 8 bases are shared with TRBD1. Losses at the gene ends were 1 base for V and 2 bases for J; bases not matched to a gene: 12. The CDR3 has 18 amino acids. Germline CDR1 LGHNA, CDR2 YNFKEQ. CDR3 DNA sequence: TGTGCCAGCAGCCAAGGTACCGGGACAGGAAATGCAAACTATGGCTACACCTTC. It yields the protein CASSQGTGTGNANYGYTF.

The chain has TRBV30 and TRBJ1-2, with D possibly matching TRBD1 (6 bases). The V end was cut by 0 bases, the J end by 5 bases, with 25 bases between. In germline, CDR1 is GTSNPN, CDR2 SVGIG (reference sequence). The CDR3 covers 18 residues. The CDR3 DNA reads as TGTGCCTGGAGTGTACTAATCTTTGGGTCAGGGGCGGATTATGGCTACACCTTC. Its translation: CAWSVLIFGSGADYGYTF.

The J gene is TRBJ2-3, the V gene TRBV28, with D possibly TRBD1 on 6 matching bases. From germline, CDR1 is MDHEN and CDR2 SYDVKM. The CDR3 contains 16 residues. V was pared by 5 bases and J by 3 bases, with 18 bases between. DNA for the CDR3: TGTGCCAGCAGTCCACGTCCCGGGACATCTACAGATACGCAGTATTTT. Translation: CASSPRPGTSTDTQYF.

The table lists this clonotype with many counts. The chain joins TRBV6-2 or TRBV6-3 to TRBJ2-5; the D call may be TRBD1 or TRBD2 (5 bases each). The germline gives CDR1 MNHEY, CDR2 SVGEGT. The CDR3 has 11 amino acids. The CDR3 is CVSGREETQYF. DNA for the CDR3: TGTGTCTCGGGGCGTGAAGAGACCCAGTACTTC.

The chain links TRBV28 to TRBJ1-5, with a possible D match to TRBD1 (5 bases). With 5 bases removed from V and 0 bases from J, the gap between germline ends came to 14 bases. Looked up from germline, CDR1 is MDHEN and CDR2 is SYDVKM. This CDR3 has 16 amino acids. Written as DNA, the CDR3 is TGTGCCAGCAGTCTCTCGACAGTTTATAGCAATCAGCCCCAGCATTTT. Amino acid sequence: CASSLSTVYSNQPQHF.

This clonotype was recorded at least ten times. This chain joins TRBV4-3 and TRBJ2-7; 9 nucleotides match TRBD1. The CDR3 is made up of 15 amino acids. V lost 1 base and J lost 6; bases outside the gene matches: 7. Germline assignment: CDR1 LGHNA and CDR2 YSLEER. The CDR3 DNA reads TGCGCCAGCAGCCAAGCTTTGACAGGGGGGAGCGAGCAGTACTTC. Translation gives CASSQALTGGSEQYF.

J is TRBJ1-5 and V is TRBV19, with D possibly TRBD1 on 5 matching bases. This CDR3 is built from 14 residues. CDR1 LNHDA and CDR2 SQIVND come from the germline V gene (reference sequence). V lost 0 bases to trimming and J lost 9 bases, with 12 bases between them. The CDR3 spells CASSIDSGAGPQHF. In nucleotides, the CDR3 is TGTGCCAGTAGTATAGATAGCGGGGCCGGGCCCCAGCATTTT.

In its sample, this clonotype was seen many times. The chain carries TRBV24-1 and TRBJ2-5; D not certain. Trimming stripped 3 bases from V and 1 base from J, with 14 bases between. Germline values: CDR1 KGHDR, CDR2 SFDVKD. The CDR3 runs 16 residues. The CDR3 loop reads CATSDQAPATQETQYF. For the CDR3, the DNA is TGTGCCACCAGTGATCAGGCCCCGGCCACCCAAGAGACCCAGTACTTC.

This clonotype was observed a handful of times. The chain recombines TRBV7-9 with TRBJ2-7; the match to TRBD2 covers 13 bases. The germline V gene encodes CDR1 SEHNR and CDR2 FQNEAQ (reference sequence). CDR3 length equals 17 residues. Losses at the gene ends were 6 bases for V and 4 bases for J; bases not matched to a gene: 12. CDR3 in amino acids: CASRSAGLAGDWYEQYF. In nucleotides, the CDR3 is TGTGCCAGCAGATCAGCCGGACTAGCGGGAGATTGGTACGAGCAGTACTTC.

This clonotype was found a few times. The chain employs TRBV19 and TRBJ1-1; a weak D match, TRBD1 (6 bases). The CDR3 spans 13 residues. Germline CDR1 and CDR2: LNHDA and SQIVND (reference sequence). The germline V and J ends were trimmed by 7 bases and 4 bases, with 13 bases remaining between them. The CDR3 bases are TGTGCCAGTAAGGGGGGTGTCGGCACTGAAGCTTTCTTT. Residues: CASKGGVGTEAFF.

The chain has TRBV19 and TRBJ1-6; D not resolved. Judging by the DNA end, TRBJ1-1 fits better; the J call may be wrong. The CDR3 contains 13 residues. Looked up from germline, CDR1 is LNHDA and CDR2 is SQIVND (reference sequence). This chain's CDR3 is CASSIEKNTEAFF. For the CDR3, the DNA is TGTGCCAGTAGTATAGAAAAGAATACTGAAGCTTTCTTT.

This chain uses TRBV3-1 with TRBJ1-5; D not certain. The CDR3 consists of 13 residues. The V gene lost 3 bases and the J gene lost 2 bases, with 5 bases spanning the gap. Germline CDR1 and CDR2: LGHDT and YNNKEL (reference sequence). Here the CDR3 reads CASSHTGNQPQHF. The CDR3 DNA sequence: TGTGCCAGCAGCCATACGGGCAATCAGCCCCAGCATTTT.

This clonotype was seen repeatedly, ten times or more. The chain uses TRBV7-2 and TRBJ2-5; TRBD2 agrees at 7 bases. The ends lost 5 bases at V and 5 bases at J; junction bases unmatched: 5. Germline assignment: CDR1 SGHTA and CDR2 FQGNSA. CDR3 length equals 13 residues. In DNA form, the CDR3 reads TGTGCCAGCAGCAGGCGGGGGAGGGAGACCCAGTACTTC. This encodes CASSRRGRETQYF. Using reference TRBV7-2 and TRBJ2-5 for the parts outside the CDR3, the full variable domain is GAGVSQSPSNKVTEKGKDVELRCDPISGHTALYWYRQSLGQGLEFLIYFQGNSAPDKSGLPSDRFSAERTGGSVSTLTIQRTQQEDSAVYLCASSRRGRETQYFGPGTRLLVL.

This clonotype has a count of ten or more. CDR3 in amino acids: CASSLMGGIQYF. CDR3 bases: TGTGCCAGCAGCTTAATGGGCGGCATTCAGTACTTC. The rearrangement links TRBV7-9 to TRBJ2-4; no clear D gene. In germline, CDR1 is SEHNR, CDR2 FQNEAQ (reference sequence). CDR3 length: 12 amino acids. Trimming pared 2 bases from V and 9 bases from J, leaving 8 bases between.